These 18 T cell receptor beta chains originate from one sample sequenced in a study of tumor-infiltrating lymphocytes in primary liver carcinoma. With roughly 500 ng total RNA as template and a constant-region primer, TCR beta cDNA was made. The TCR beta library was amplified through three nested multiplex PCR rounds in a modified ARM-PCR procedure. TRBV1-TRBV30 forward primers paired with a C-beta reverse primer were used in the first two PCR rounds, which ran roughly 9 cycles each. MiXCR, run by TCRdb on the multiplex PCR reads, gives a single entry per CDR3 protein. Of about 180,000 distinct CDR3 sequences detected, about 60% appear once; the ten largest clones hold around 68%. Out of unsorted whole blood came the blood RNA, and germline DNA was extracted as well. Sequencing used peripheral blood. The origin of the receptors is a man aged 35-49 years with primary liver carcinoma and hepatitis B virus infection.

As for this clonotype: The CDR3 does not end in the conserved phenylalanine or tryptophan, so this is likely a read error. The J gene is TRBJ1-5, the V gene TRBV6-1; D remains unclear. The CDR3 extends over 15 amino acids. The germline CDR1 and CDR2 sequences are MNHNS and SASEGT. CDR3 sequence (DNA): TGTGCCAGCAGTGAACGCGGTCTTGGCAATCAGCCTCAGCATCTT. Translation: CASSERGLGNQPQHL.

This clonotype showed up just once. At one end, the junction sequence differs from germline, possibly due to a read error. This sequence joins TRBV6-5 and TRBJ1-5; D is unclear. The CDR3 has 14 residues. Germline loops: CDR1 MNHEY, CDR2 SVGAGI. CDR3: CASSSRGATQHQHF. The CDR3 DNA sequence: TGTGCCAGCAGTTCTCGGGGTGCAACTCAGCACCAGCATTTT.

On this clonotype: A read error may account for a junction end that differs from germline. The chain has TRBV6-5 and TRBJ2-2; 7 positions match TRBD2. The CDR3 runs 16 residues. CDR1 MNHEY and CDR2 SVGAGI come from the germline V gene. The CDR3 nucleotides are TGTGACAGCAGACTAGCTGGAGGGGAGAACACCGGAGAGCTGTTTTTT. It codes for CDSRLAGGENTGELFF.

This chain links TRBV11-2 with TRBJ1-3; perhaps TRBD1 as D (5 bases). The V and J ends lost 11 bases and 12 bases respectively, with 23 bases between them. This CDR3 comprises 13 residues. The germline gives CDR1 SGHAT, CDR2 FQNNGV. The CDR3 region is CASGQGAGDIIYF. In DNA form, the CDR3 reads TGTGCCTCAGGCCAGGGAGCTGGAGACATCATATATTTT.

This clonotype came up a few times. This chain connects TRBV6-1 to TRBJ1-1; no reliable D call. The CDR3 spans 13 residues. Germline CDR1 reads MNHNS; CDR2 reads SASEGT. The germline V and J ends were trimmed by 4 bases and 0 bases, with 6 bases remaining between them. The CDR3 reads CASSGHLNTEAFF. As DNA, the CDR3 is TGTGCCAGCAGTGGCCACCTGAACACTGAAGCTTTCTTT.

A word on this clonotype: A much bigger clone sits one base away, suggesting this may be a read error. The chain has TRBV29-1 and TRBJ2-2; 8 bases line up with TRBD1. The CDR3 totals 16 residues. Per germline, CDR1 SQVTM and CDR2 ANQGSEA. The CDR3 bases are TGCAGCGTTGAAGTTCCCTATGGGACAGGTCCCGGGGAGCAGTTTTTT. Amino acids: CSVEVPYGTGPGEQFF.

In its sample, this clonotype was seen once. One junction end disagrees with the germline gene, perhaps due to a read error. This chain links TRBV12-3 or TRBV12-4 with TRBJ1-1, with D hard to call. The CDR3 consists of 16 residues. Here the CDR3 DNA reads TGTGCCAGCAGTTTAAAGGTAGCGGGAGCGAACATTGAAGCCTTCTTT. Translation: CASSLKVAGANIEAFF.

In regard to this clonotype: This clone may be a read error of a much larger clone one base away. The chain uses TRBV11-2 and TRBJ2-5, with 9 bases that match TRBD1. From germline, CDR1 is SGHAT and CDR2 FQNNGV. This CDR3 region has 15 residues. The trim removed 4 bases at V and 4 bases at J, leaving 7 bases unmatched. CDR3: CASSSWDRAAETQYF. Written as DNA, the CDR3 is TGTGCCAGCAGCTCCTGGGACAGGGCCGCAGAGACCCAGTACTTC.

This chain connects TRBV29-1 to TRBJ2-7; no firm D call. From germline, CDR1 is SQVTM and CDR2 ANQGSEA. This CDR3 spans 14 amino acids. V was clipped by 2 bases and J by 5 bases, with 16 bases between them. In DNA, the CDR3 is TGCAGCGTTGAAATTGAGGTAGGGTTCCACGAGCAGTACTTC. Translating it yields CSVEIEVGFHEQYF.

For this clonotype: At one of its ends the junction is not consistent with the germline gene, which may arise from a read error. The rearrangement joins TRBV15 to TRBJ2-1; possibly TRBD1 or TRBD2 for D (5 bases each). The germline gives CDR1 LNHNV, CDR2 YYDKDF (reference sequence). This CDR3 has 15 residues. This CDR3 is CTTRAGSNSYNEQFF. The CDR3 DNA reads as TGTACCACCAGGGCGGGCAGTAACTCCTACAATGAGCAGTTCTTC.

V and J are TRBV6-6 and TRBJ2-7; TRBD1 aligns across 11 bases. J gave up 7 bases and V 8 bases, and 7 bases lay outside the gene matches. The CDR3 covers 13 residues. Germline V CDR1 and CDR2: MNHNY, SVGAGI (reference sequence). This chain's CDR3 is CASAAGTGGEQYF. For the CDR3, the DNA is TGTGCCAGCGCCGCCGGGACAGGGGGTGAGCAGTACTTC.

The CDR3 bases are TGTGCCAGCAGCTTAAGCCCGAGCGGGAGGTTCCGGGAGCAGTTCTTC. The encoded protein is CASSLSPSGRFREQFF. The chain recombines TRBV7-8 with TRBJ2-1; 9 bases are shared with TRBD2. This CDR3 is built from 16 residues. CDR1 and CDR2 (germline): SGHVS, FQNEAQ. The V segment lost 2 bases and the J segment 10 bases; nucleotides outside the gene matches: 12.

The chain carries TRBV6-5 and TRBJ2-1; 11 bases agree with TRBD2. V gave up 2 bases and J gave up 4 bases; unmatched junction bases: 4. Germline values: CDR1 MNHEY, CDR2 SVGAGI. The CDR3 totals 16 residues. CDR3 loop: CASSYLRTSGYNEQFF. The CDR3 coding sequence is TGTGCCAGCAGTTACCTCCGGACTAGCGGGTACAATGAGCAGTTCTTC.

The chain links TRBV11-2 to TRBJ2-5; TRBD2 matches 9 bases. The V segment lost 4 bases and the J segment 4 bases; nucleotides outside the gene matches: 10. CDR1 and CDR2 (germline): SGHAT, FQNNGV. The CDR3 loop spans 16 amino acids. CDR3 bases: TGTGCCAGCAGCTCGATAATAGCGGGAGCGGCAGAGACCCAGTACTTC. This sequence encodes CASSSIIAGAAETQYF.

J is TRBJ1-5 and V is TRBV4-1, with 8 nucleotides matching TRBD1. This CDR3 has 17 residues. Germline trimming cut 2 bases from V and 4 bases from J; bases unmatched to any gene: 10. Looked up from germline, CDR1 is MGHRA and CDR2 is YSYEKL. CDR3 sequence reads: CASSQNAGGRGNQPQHF. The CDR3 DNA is TGCGCCAGCAGCCAAAATGCAGGGGGCAGGGGAAATCAGCCCCAGCATTTT.

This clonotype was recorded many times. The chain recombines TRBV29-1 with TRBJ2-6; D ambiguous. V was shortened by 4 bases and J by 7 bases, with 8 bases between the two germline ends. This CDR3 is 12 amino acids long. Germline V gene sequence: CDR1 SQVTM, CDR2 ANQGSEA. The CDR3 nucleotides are TGCAGCGTTGCCCTAGGAGCCAACGTCCTGACTTTC. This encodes CSVALGANVLTF.

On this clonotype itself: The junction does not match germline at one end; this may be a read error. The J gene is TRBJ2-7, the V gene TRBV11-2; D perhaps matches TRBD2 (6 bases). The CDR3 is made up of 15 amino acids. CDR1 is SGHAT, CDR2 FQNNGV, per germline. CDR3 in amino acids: CANSLGGGNTHEQYF. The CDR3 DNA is TGTGCCAACAGCTTAGGAGGCGGGAACACCCACGAGCAGTACTTC.

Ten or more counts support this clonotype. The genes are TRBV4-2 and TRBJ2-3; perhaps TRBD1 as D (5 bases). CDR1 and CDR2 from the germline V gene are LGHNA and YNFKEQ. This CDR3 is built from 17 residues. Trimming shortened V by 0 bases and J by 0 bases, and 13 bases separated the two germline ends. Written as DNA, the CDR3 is TGTGCCAGCAGCCAAGATTTTTGGCAGGGAAGCACAGATACGCAGTATTTT. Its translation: CASSQDFWQGSTDTQYF.